The sample holds many counts of the clone carrying this T cell receptor beta chain. Its antigen is still unknown. These data belong to a study of spatial heterogeneity in lung cancer. Broader study findings: The recorded estimate of tumor T cell coverage is around 7.7% for alpha chains and 13% for beta chains. In tumors, expanded intratumoral alpha and beta TCR counts tracked mutation counts. Ubiquitous nonsynonymous mutations were tracked by counts of ubiquitous expanded TCRs, and regional ones by counts of regional expanded TCRs.

V shed 0 bases and J shed 7 bases, with 12 bases lying between them. Germline CDR1 and CDR2: LGHDT and YNNKEL (reference sequence). CDR3 length: 14 residues. The study tagged each TCR cDNA molecule with a unique molecular identifier. TCRdb independently ran MiXCR on the 5' RACE reads; one entry per CDR3 protein. This repertoire shows about 100,000 distinct CDR3 sequences, about 4.4% found once; its top ten account for 21%. Indicated time point: sample taken at primary tumor resection. The rearrangement links TRBV3-1 to TRBJ1-2, with unresolved D. The sequences come from lung tumor tissue, collected at surgery. The TCR was taken from a male donor with early-stage non-small cell lung cancer. In DNA, the CDR3 is TGTGCCAGCAGCCAAGATTGGGGTGGCGTTGGCTACACCTTC. Protein: CASSQDWGGVGYTF. Full variable domain (rest looked up from reference TRBV3-1 and TRBJ1-2): DTAVSQTPKYLVTQMGNDKSIKCEQNLGHDTMYWYKQDSKKFLKIMFSYNNKELIINETVPNRFSPKSPDKAHLNLHINSLELGDSAVYFCASSQDWGGVGYTFGSGTRLTVV.